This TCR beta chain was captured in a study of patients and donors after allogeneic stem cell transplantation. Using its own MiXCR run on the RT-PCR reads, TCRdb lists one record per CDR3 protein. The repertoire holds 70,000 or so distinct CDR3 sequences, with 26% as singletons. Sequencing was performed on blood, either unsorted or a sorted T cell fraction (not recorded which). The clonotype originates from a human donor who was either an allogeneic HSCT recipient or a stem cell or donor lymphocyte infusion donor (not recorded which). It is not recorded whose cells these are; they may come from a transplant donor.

The CDR3 DNA is TGCAGTGCTAGGTTCGATCGTAACTATGGCTACACCTTC. It codes for CSARFDRNYGYTF. The chain links TRBV20-1 to TRBJ1-2; D unresolved. The CDR3 covers 13 residues. Germline CDR1 and CDR2: DFQATT and SNEGSKA (reference sequence). The V end was cut by 3 bases, the J end by 1 base, with 9 bases between.